This T cell receptor beta chain was observed in a study of shared clonotypes between healthy human individuals. Terminally differentiated effector memory CD45RA+ cells were excluded by CCR7 positive selection of CD45RO-negative cells. Method: immunoSEQ multiplex PCR; TCRdb's copy keeps in-frame clones and lacks some. This repertoire shows about 2 million clones, about 95% found once; its top ten account for 1% to 1.5%. Germline assignment: CDR1 SEHNR and CDR2 FQNEAQ (reference sequence). This CDR3 region has 18 residues. The J segment lost 4 bases and the V segment lost 5 bases, leaving 17 bases of the junction unmatched.

The sequence came from a man aged 18 to 35 in good health. V is TRBV7-9 and J is TRBJ2-1; 7 bases fit TRBD2. Sample: naive CD8+ T cells sorted from blood. The CDR3 protein is CASSTLALQGPLYNEQFF. CDR3 nucleotides: TGTGCCAGCAGCACACTAGCGCTACAAGGGCCTCTTTACAATGAGCAGTTCTTC.